This T cell receptor (beta chain) comes out of a study of PD-1 blockade in classical Hodgkin lymphoma. The germline V gene encodes CDR1 LGHNA and CDR2 YNFKEQ. Trimming removed 0 bases at V and 8 bases at J, with 16 bases between. The CDR3 length is 15 residues. In regard to this clone: The target antigen is unknown.

Whole-study results and caveats: Nothing has yet pinned down what causes the repertoire differences, possibly disease activity or prior therapy. With CD4+ cells, TCR diversity rose significantly by C4D1, but not with CD8+ cells.

Each of the patients experienced relapse following autologous stem cell transplantation, and their brentuximab vedotin exposure differed. Measured with immunoSEQ multiplex PCR; TCRdb has only the in-frame clones, and not every one. Among roughly 25,000 clones listed, around 80% were seen once. Material: peripheral blood mononuclear cells (PBMCs), obtained before the second cycle of nivolumab. The chain recombines TRBV4-2 with TRBJ1-2; D call uncertain. This sequence originates from a human donor with classical Hodgkin lymphoma. The DNA for the CDR3 is TGTGCCAGCAGCCAAGACCGCGAACGTCCTGACGGCTACACCTTC. Translating gives CASSQDRERPDGYTF.